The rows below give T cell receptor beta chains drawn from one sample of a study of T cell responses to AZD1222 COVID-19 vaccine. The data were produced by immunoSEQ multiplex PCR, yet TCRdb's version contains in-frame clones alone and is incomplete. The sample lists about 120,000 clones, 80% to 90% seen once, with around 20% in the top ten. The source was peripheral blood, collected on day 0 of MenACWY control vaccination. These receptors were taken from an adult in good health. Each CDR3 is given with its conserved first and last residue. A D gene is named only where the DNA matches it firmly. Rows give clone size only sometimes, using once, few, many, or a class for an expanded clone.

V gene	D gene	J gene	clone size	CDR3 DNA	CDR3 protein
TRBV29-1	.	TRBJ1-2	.	TGCAGCGTGTCAGTGGGGGGGCTAAGCTATGGCTACACCTTC	CSVSVGGLSYGYTF
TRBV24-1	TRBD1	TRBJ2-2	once	TGTGCCACCAGTGATGGAACAGGGGATTGGAACACCGGGGAGCTGTTTTTT	CATSDGTGDWNTGELFF
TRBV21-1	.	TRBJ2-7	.	TGTGCCAGCAGCGGGGTGGGGAGCTCCTACGAGCAGTACTTC	CASSGVGSSYEQYF
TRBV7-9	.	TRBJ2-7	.	TGTGCCAGCAGCTTAGGACTCGGGGCCTCCTACGAGCAGTACTTC	CASSLGLGASYEQYF
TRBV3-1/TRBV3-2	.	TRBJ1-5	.	TGTGCCAGCAGCCAAGGTGCGGGCAATCAGCCCCAGCATTTT	CASSQGAGNQPQHF
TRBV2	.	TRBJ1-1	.	TGTGCCAGCTCGGGGTCGGGGGGTGGCACTGAAGCTTTCTTT	CASSGSGGGTEAFF
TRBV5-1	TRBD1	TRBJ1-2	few	TGCGCCAGCAGCTTGGATTCCGGGAGGGGACAGAACTATGGCTACACCTTC	CASSLDSGRGQNYGYTF
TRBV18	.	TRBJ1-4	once	TGTGCCAGCTCACCTGGCCCTTCAACTAATGAAAAACTGTTTTTT	CASSPGPSTNEKLFF
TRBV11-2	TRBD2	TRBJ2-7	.	TGTGCCAGCAGCTTAGCCAGCGGGGCCTACGAGCAGTACTTC	CASSLASGAYEQYF
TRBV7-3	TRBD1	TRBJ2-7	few	TGTGCCAGCAGCCGGGACAGGGGCTACGAGCAGTACTTC	CASSRDRGYEQYF
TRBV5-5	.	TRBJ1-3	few	TGTGCCAGCAGCTTGGCCGTGGGGGATTTTGCTGGAAACACCATATATTTT	CASSLAVGDFAGNTIYF
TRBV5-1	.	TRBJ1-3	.	TGCGCCAGCAGCCGGAGCGGCGACTCTGGAAACACCATATATTTT	CASSRSGDSGNTIYF
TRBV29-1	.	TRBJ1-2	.	TGCAGCGTTGGATACTCTGAGGGTGGCTACACCTTC	CSVGYSEGGYTF
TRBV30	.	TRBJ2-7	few	TGTGCCTGGAGTGTAGCGTTTAGCTCCTACGAGCAGTACTTC	CAWSVAFSSYEQYF
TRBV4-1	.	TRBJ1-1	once	TGCGCCAGCAGCCAGAGGGAGGGAGCGTACACTGAAGCTTTCTTT	CASSQREGAYTEAFF
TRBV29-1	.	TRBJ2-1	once	TGCAGCGTAAGGGAGGGAGGGGGCGCCTACAATGAGCAGTTCTTC	CSVREGGGAYNEQFF
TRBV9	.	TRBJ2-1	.	TGTGCCAGCAGCGGAATTTACGGGACCAATCATGATGAGCAGTTCTTC	CASSGIYGTNHDEQFF
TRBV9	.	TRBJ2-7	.	TGTGCCAGCAGCACCGGATCCGGTTGGTCTAACGAGCAGTACTTC	CASSTGSGWSNEQYF
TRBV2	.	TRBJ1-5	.	TGTGCCAGCAGGCCTGATTGGGGTCAGCCCCAGCATTTT	CASRPDWGQPQHF